This record looks at one T cell receptor (beta chain) sequence and its context. This sample was included in a study of cytomegalovirus exposure and HLA in healthy donors. The CDR3 is 17 amino acids. CDR1 and CDR2 (germline): MNHEY, SMNVEV (reference sequence). In the PCR, 60 Vbeta and 13 Jbeta primers were used. Produced via immunoSEQ multiplex PCR; TCRdb's table is partial and in-frame only. The sample holds roughly 140,000 clones, just over 70% seen once. This TCR came from a woman aged 30 to 39 in good health and CMV-seronegative. What was sequenced was PBMCs. The chain joins TRBV27 to TRBJ2-5, with a weak D call TRBD1 (5 bases). The DNA end is more similar to TRBJ2-7, so the J call may be wrong. The CDR3: CASSFTEPQGSSYEQYF. The CDR3 coding sequence is TGTGCCAGCAGTTTCACCGAACCGCAGGGTTCATCCTACGAGCAGTACTTC.